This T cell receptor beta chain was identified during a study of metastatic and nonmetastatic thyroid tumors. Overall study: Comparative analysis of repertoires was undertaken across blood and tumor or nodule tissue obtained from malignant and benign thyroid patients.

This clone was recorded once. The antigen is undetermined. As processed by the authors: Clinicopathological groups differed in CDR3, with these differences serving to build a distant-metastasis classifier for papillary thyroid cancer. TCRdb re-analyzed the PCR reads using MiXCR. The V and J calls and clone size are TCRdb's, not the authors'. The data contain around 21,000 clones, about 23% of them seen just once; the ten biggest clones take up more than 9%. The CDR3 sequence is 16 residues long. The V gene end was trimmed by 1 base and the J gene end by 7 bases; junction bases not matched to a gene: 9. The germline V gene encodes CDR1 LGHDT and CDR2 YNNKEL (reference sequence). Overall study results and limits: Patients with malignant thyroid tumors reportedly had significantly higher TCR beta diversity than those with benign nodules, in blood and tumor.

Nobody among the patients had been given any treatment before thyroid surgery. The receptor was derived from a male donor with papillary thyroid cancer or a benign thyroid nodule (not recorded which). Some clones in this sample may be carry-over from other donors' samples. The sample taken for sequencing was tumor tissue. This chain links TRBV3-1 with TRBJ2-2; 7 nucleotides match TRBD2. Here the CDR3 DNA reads TGTGCCAGCAGCCAAGTAGGACTAGGGGTCAACGGGGAGCTGTTTTTT. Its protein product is CASSQVGLGVNGELFF. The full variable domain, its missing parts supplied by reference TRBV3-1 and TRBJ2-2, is DTAVSQTPKYLVTQMGNDKSIKCEQNLGHDTMYWYKQDSKKFLKIMFSYNNKELIINETVPNRFSPKSPDKAHLNLHINSLELGDSAVYFCASSQVGLGVNGELFFGEGSRLTVL.